The entry below gives a single TCR beta chain sequence along with its context. This clonotype was counted only a few times. No cognate antigen has been identified for it. Base qualities are missing; no much larger clone stands one base away. Systemically healthy Caucasian individuals from Russia, some 36 in total and aged roughly 6 to 100 years, were included as donors. Each donor gave approximately 9.4 milliliters of peripheral blood, drawn into EDTA-treated Vacutainer tubes. Ficoll-Paque density-gradient centrifugation was used to isolate PBMCs, with at least 7 million obtained per sample. Total RNA, at least 5.5 micrograms per sample, was extracted from PBMCs with Trizol reagent. The percentages of naive CD45RAhigh/CD27high T cells were determined by flow cytometry on a PBMC aliquot from every donor. The sample originates from a study of blood T cells in healthy people across ages (dated by TCRdb to between 2014 and 2017). Study-level background: In model experiments, template switching captured about one uniquely barcoded TCR beta cDNA molecule for every two T cells. The study analyzed two additional independent replicas of 1 million unique cDNA reads from the same blood draw for two donors, one aged 18 to 29 and one aged 80 or older. To avoid experimental bias, donors of different ages were randomly spread across the sequencing lanes. Four age groups were formed from the donors: young (average roughly 15 years), middle-aged (more than 35), aged (approximately 60) and long-lived (around 80). Using deep sequencing normalized with unique cDNA molecular identifiers, the study measured how TCR beta repertoire diversity changes with age.

A distance of 14 bases separates the germline ends of V and J, which lose 4 bases and 7 bases respectively. Counted from cysteine to phenylalanine, this CDR3 has 14 amino acids. The retained sequence is limited to the CDR3, 42 bases, with the frame set at the first base. The germline V gene supplies CDR1 SGDLS and CDR2 YYNGEE. To prepare the library, 5' RACE was applied. The instrument given in TCRdb is Illumina HiSeq 2500. A second PCR of about 6 to 11 cycles was performed with a sample-barcoded 5' primer and a J-beta primer mix. A template-switch 5' adaptor carrying 12 random nucleotides introduced a unique molecular identifier onto each TCR beta cDNA molecule. Each sample yielded at least 3 million CDR3-containing paired-end reads. First-strand cDNA was synthesized from all RNA with the Mint cDNA synthesis kit, primed by a TRBC-specific oligonucleotide. Following uracil-DNA glycosylase treatment, a first 18-cycle PCR with universal primers M1SS and BC2_uni_R was performed on all cDNA. Regarding the original processing steps: Each sample was normalized by randomly selecting 1 million high-quality reads, each carrying a distinct molecular identifier. Instead of being binned into consensus sequences, reads with shared molecular identifiers were discarded. MiTCR, with a Q25 quality threshold and the strictest error-elimination algorithm, was used for CDR3 identification, clonotype clustering and error correction. Lower-bound total TCR beta diversity was estimated with a nonparametric unseen species model using Euler transformation. Through fastp at Q25 and MiXCR, TCRdb rebuilt clones from the public reads, retaining in-frame beta chains. Duplicate CDR3 protein sequences are folded into a single record with the most common DNA and genes. The authors' filters were not applied to this entry. The sample table shows about 570,000 distinct CDR3 sequences, and about 26% are seen once. Together, the top ten hold 18% of the sample.

Study-wide conclusions, independent of this receptor: As age increased, observed TCR beta diversity per million T cells dropped in a roughly linear way, and a significant reduction was already evident by age 40. Because donor CMV infection status was unknown, age-related changes in expanded clonotypes were potentially confounded. A strong correlation was found between observed TCR beta diversity and the percentage of naive T cells measured by flow cytometry. Compared with the aged group, more naive CD4+ T cells, fewer expanded clones and increased TCR diversity were shown by the long-lived group, suggesting age selection. Total diversity estimates from one million sequenced T cells were considered lower bounds and underestimates. Conclusive comparison of naive and antigen-experienced compartments was prevented by the profiling of bulk unsorted PBMCs.

The chain was built from TRBV9 and TRBJ1-4, with a weak D call of TRBD1 (5 bases match). Sample: blood. This receptor was obtained from a woman in her 70s in good health. The nucleotide sequence is TGTGCCAGCAGCTCCCAGACCGGGGGTGAAAAACTGTTTTTT. Its protein is CASSSQTGGEKLFF.